This T cell receptor beta chain was profiled in a study of blood T cell repertoires in COVID-19. Overall study context: Acute and convalescent COVID-19 specimens originated in the United States, Italy and Spain. Sample material is recorded as cDNA or gDNA derived from T cells, B-cell-depleted T cells, or PBMCs.

In the original processing: Amplified reference gene primers provided the basis for estimating nucleated cell counts. Measured with immunoSEQ multiplex PCR; TCRdb has only the in-frame clones, and not every one. V, J and clone size are those of that table, while D and trimming were read from the DNA. The sample consists of approximately 25,000 clones, roughly 90% of them appearing once. The table lists this clone with a few counts. Trimming took 5 bases from V and 1 from J; bases not matched to a gene: 5. CDR3 size: 15 residues. Per germline, CDR1 SGHTA and CDR2 FQGNSA. This chain uses TRBV7-2 with TRBJ2-7; 10 bases fit TRBD1. The sequencing sample was made of peripheral blood. The sequence was obtained from a woman in her sixties or seventies with active COVID-19. In DNA form, the CDR3 reads TGTGCCAGCAGCCCAGGGACAGGGGATTCCTACGAGCAGTACTTC. It is translated as CASSPGTGDSYEQYF. Full variable domain (outside the CDR3, taken from reference TRBV7-2 and TRBJ2-7): GAGVSQSPSNKVTEKGKDVELRCDPISGHTALYWYRQSLGQGLEFLIYFQGNSAPDKSGLPSDRFSAERTGGSVSTLTIQRTQQEDSAVYLCASSPGTGDSYEQYFGPGTRLTVT.